What follows are 10 T cell receptor beta chains derived from one specimen sequenced in a study of blood T cell repertoires in COVID-19. Assay used: immunoSEQ multiplex PCR; TCRdb lists only in-frame clones, some missing. The sample carries about 140,000 clones, roughly 84% recorded once. Sequences were obtained from peripheral blood. The receptor set was obtained from a woman aged 60-70 years with acute or convalescent COVID-19.

J is TRBJ1-6 and V is TRBV28; D remains unclear. Germline-derived CDR1 and CDR2 are MDHEN and SYDVKM. V lost 8 bases and J lost 2, with 10 bases in between. The CDR3 runs to 14 residues. CDR3 DNA sequence: TGTGCCAGCCTCTCCGGGACCTATAATTCACCCCTCCACTTT. As protein: CASLSGTYNSPLHF.

The chain has TRBV9 and TRBJ1-2; possible D gene TRBD1, 5 bases. In germline, CDR1 is SGDLS, CDR2 YYNGEE. The CDR3 contains 16 residues. V lost 3 bases and J lost 3, with 18 bases in between. In nucleotides, the CDR3 is TGTGCCAGCAGCGCTGAATGGCCTAAGGGGCACTATGGCTACACCTTC. Amino acids: CASSAEWPKGHYGYTF.

V usage is TRBV28 and J usage is TRBJ1-2; a possible D gene is TRBD1 (6 bases). Germline V lookup: CDR1 MDHEN, CDR2 SYDVKM. The germline V and J ends were trimmed by 6 bases and 8 bases, with 19 bases remaining between them. CDR3 length equals 14 residues. The CDR3 nucleotides read TGTGCCAGCAGACAGGGCAACCAACAGGGAGGCTACACCTTC. This codes for CASRQGNQQGGYTF.

CDR3 DNA: TGTGCCAGCAGCGTAGGTACAGTGCACGGAAACACCATATATTTT. It codes for CASSVGTVHGNTIYF. J is TRBJ1-3 and V is TRBV9; D is uncertain. The CDR3 extends over 15 amino acids. Looked up from germline, CDR1 is SGDLS and CDR2 is YYNGEE. V lost 0 bases, J lost 4 bases, and 11 bases lay in between.

As for this clone: This specimen includes other DNA sequences encoding the same CDR3. The V gene is TRBV18, the J gene TRBJ1-1; D perhaps matches TRBD1 (6 bases). The germline V gene has CDR1 KGHSH and CDR2 LQKENI. The CDR3 is 14 amino acids. Trimming shortened V by 3 bases and J by 1 base, and 9 bases separated the two germline ends. CDR3 sequence: CASSPGRGNTEAFF. In DNA form, the CDR3 reads TGTGCCAGCTCACCGGGCAGGGGGAACACTGAAGCTTTCTTT.

The J gene is TRBJ2-1, the V gene TRBV27, with 10 bases identical to TRBD2. Trimming cost V 4 bases and J 4 bases; bases outside gene matches: 7. CDR1 is MNHEY, CDR2 SMNVEV, per germline (reference sequence). CDR3 length: 16 residues. The CDR3 sequence is CASSSTSSGGYNEQFF. CDR3 bases: TGTGCCAGCAGTTCAACCTCTAGCGGGGGTTACAATGAGCAGTTCTTC.

The rearrangement uses TRBV5-5 and TRBJ2-7; the D gene is possibly TRBD2 (6 bases). The CDR3 consists of 14 residues. The V gene's germline CDR1 is SGHKS and CDR2 YYEKEE (reference sequence). Trimming stripped 0 bases from V and 1 base from J, with 8 bases between. CDR3 DNA sequence: TGTGCCAGCAGCTTGGCGGGGGTTTCCTACGAGCAGTACTTC. Translation: CASSLAGVSYEQYF.

The rearrangement uses TRBV3-1 (or the pseudogene TRBV3-2) and TRBJ1-2; a possible D gene is TRBD1 (5 bases). Between the trimmed V and J ends, which lost 1 base and 3 bases, there was a span of 15 bases. The CDR3 is 16 residues long. Per germline, CDR1 LGHDT and CDR2 YNNKEL (reference sequence). The CDR3 nucleotides are TGTGCCAGCAGCCAAGGTTTAGGGGAAGGGTACTATGGCTACACCTTC. This sequence encodes CASSQGLGEGYYGYTF.

V and J are TRBV2 and TRBJ2-3; TRBD2 might be the D (5 bases). Between the trimmed V and J ends, which lost 1 base and 2 bases, there was a span of 13 bases. The CDR3 consists of 16 residues. CDR1 SNHLY and CDR2 FYNNEI come from the germline V gene. CDR3 nucleotides: TGTGCCAGCAGTGAAGGGCGGGTTACGCACACAGATACGCAGTATTTT. This encodes CASSEGRVTHTDTQYF.

The chain uses TRBV3-1 (or the pseudogene TRBV3-2) and TRBJ2-6; D not certain. V lost 5 bases and J 4 bases, leaving 15 bases between the germline ends. Germline CDR1 and CDR2: LGHDT and YNNKEL (reference sequence). The CDR3 has 16 residues. The CDR3 protein is CASSDSPTVGANVLTF. The DNA for the CDR3 is TGTGCCAGCAGCGACTCCCCCACGGTGGGGGCCAACGTCCTGACTTTC.